This T cell receptor beta chain was documented in a study of shared clonotypes between healthy human individuals. About the research overall: Sampling drew on donors who were a couple of women and three men aged 18 to 49.

Germline V gene lookup returns CDR1 MNHEY and CDR2 SVGAGI. Deletions cut 7 bases from V and 6 bases from J, with 12 bases between. There are 12 residues in the CDR3. All the donors were Caucasian adults who lived in Nashville, Tennessee. Unsorted material relied on about 90 million PBMCs as the source of genomic DNA. Sequencing on ten immunoSEQ deep assay plates was performed for unsorted PBMC DNA. This table comes from immunoSEQ multiplex PCR, and its TCRdb copy is limited to in-frame clones, with some not included. The data show over 400,000 clones, approximately 80% seen once. Sample: PBMCs. V and J are TRBV6-5 and TRBJ1-1; D not certain. The sequence was obtained from a middle-aged woman in good health. Some clones in this sample may be carry-over from other donors' samples. For the CDR3, the DNA is TGTGCCAGCATGCCGCCGGGAGCTGAAGCTTTCTTT. This gives the protein CASMPPGAEAFF.